The sequence of this TCR beta chain was determined in a study of cytomegalovirus exposure and HLA in healthy donors. Findings and limits, study-wide: The authors confirmed in vitro that a few CMV-associated chains were specific for CMV antigens.

Comments on this clone: Its antigen remains unidentified.

Trimming cost V 6 bases and J 4 bases, with 18 bases left between them. The CDR3 has 15 amino acids. Germline loops: CDR1 ENHRY, CDR2 SYGVKD. PCR amplification relied on 60 Vbeta primers (plus 13 Jbeta primers). TCRdb's table, derived via immunoSEQ multiplex PCR, lists solely in-frame clones and lacks some. Found here are around 110,000 clones, 50% to 75% of them singletons; the top ten hold 8% to 9%. Sequenced: PBMCs. The chain combines TRBV10-3 with TRBJ1-2; D unclear. The receptor comes from a middle-aged woman in good health and CMV-seropositive. The CDR3 DNA sequence: TGTGCCATCAGCGTAAGCGGGCAGACCTCCTATGGCTACACCTTC. Protein product: CAISVSGQTSYGYTF.